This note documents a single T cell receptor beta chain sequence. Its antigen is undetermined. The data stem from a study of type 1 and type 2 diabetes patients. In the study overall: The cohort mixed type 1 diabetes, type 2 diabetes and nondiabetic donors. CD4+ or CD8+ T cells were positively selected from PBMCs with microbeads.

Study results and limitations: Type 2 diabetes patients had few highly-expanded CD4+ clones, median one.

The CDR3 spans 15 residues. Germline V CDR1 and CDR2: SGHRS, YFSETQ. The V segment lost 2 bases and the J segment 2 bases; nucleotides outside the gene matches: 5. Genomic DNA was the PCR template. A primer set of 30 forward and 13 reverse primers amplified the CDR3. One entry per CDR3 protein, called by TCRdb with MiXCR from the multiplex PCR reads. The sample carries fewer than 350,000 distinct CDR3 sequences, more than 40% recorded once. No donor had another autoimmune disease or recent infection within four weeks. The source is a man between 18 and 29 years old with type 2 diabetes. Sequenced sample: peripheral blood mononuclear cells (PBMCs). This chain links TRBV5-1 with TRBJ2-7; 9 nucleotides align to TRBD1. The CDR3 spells CASSFGGQGPYEQYF. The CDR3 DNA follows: TGCGCCAGCAGCTTCGGGGGACAGGGTCCCTACGAGCAGTACTTC.